This T cell receptor (beta chain) was captured by sequencing in a study of PD-L1 blockade in urothelial cancer. For the study at large: Researchers found blood samples held a median of roughly 140,000 T cells. Findings and limits, study-wide: Durable benefit accompanied greater 3-week expansion of tumor-associated blood clones.

With respect to this clone: What it recognizes is unknown.

Produced via immunoSEQ multiplex PCR; TCRdb's table is partial and in-frame only. The sample holds 70,000 to 75,000 clones, roughly 91% seen once. The study enrolled patients with locally advanced or metastatic urothelial carcinoma. Germline CDR1 reads MNHEY; CDR2 reads SVGAGI. Trimming took 5 bases from V and 9 from J, leaving 20 bases between them. The CDR3 consists of 15 residues. The sample here was PBMCs, taken around atezolizumab (anti-PD-L1) treatment. This chain joins TRBV6-5 and TRBJ2-1; weak D call: TRBD2 (7 bases). The TCR sequence derives from a man in his sixties with urothelial cancer. CDR3: CASSTEGGGSLEQFF. In nucleotides, the CDR3 is TGTGCCAGCAGTACCGAAGGGGGGGGCAGTCTTGAGCAGTTCTTC.